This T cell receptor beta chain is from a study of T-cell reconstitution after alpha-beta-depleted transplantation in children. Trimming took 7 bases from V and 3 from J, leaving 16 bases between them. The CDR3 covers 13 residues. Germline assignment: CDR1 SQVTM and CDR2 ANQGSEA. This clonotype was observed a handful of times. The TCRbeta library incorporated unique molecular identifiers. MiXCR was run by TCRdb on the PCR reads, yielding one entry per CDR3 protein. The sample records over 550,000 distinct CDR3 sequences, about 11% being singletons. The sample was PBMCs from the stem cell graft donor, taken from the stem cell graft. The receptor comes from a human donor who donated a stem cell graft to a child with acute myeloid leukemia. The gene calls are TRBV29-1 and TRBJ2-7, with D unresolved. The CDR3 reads CSARSGRFYEQYF. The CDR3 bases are TGCAGCGCCCGATCCGGTCGTTTCTACGAGCAGTACTTC.